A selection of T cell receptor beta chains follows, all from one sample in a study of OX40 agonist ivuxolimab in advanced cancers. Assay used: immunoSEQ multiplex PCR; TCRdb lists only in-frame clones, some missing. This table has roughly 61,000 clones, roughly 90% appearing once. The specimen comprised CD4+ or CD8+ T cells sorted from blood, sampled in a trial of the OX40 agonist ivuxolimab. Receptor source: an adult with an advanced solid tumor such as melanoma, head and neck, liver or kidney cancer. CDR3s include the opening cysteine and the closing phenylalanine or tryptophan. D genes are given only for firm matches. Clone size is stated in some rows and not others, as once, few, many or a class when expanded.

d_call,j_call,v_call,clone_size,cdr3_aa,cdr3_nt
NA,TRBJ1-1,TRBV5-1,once,CASSLEPDTEAFF,TGCGCCAGCAGCTTGGAGCCGGACACTGAAGCTTTCTTT
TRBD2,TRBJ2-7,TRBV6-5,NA,CASSYPLAGGSYEQYF,TGTGCCAGCAGTTATCCCCTAGCGGGAGGCTCCTACGAGCAGTACTTC
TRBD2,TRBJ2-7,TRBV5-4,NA,CASSVTGTSGYEQYF,TGTGCCAGCAGCGTGACCGGGACTAGCGGATACGAGCAGTACTTC
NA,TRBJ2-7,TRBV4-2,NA,CASSQDWGLAASYEQYF,TGTGCCAGCAGCCAAGATTGGGGGCTAGCGGCCTCCTACGAGCAGTACTTC
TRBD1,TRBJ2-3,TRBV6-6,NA,CASSPPGQVGSDTQYF,TGTGCCAGCAGTCCCCCGGGACAGGTTGGTTCAGATACGCAGTATTTT
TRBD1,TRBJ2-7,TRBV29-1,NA,CSVGTGGNEQYF,TGCAGCGTTGGGACAGGGGGCAACGAGCAGTACTTC
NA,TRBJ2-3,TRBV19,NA,CASSRGEGRTDTQYF,TGTGCCAGTAGTCGCGGGGAAGGGCGCACAGATACGCAGTATTTT
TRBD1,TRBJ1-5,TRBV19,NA,CASTIIGTGARMEPQHF,TGTGCCAGTACCATTATAGGGACAGGGGCCAGGATGGAGCCCCAGCATTTT
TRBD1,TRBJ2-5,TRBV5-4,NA,CASSRDSQETQYF,TGTGCCAGCAGCCGGGACAGCCAAGAGACCCAGTACTTC
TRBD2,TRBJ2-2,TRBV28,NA,CASSWTSGSGRNTGELFF,TGTGCCAGCAGTTGGACTAGCGGGAGTGGTAGGAACACCGGGGAGCTGTTTTTT
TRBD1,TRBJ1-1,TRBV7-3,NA,CASSSDRVSEAFF,TGTGCCAGCAGCTCCGACAGGGTCTCTGAAGCTTTCTTT
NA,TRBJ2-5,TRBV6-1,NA,CASSRPGSQETQYF,TGTGCCAGCAGCCGCCCAGGTTCTCAAGAGACCCAGTACTTC
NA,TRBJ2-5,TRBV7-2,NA,CASSGYQETQYF,TGTGCCAGCAGCGGTTACCAAGAGACCCAGTACTTC
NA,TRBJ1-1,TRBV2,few,CASSEEGAHTEAFF,TGTGCCAGCAGTGAAGAAGGGGCCCACACTGAAGCTTTCTTT
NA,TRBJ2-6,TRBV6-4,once,CASSQHSGANVLTF,TGTGCCAGCAGTCAACACTCTGGGGCCAACGTCCTGACTTTC
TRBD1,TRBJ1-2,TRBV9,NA,CASSSKTGYYGYTF,TGTGCCAGCAGCTCAAAGACAGGGTACTATGGCTACACCTTC
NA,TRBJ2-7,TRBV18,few,CASTLGQDEQYF,TGTGCCAGCACACTAGGCCAGGATGAGCAGTACTTC
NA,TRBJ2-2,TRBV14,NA,CASSPITGLGTGELFF,TGTGCCAGCAGCCCTATCACAGGGTTGGGGACCGGGGAGCTGTTTTTT
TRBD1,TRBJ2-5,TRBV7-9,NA,CASSLGTGGTQYF,TGTGCCAGCAGCTTGGGGACAGGTGGGACCCAGTACTTC
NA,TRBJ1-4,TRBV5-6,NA,CASSHRDGYNEKLFF,TGTGCCAGCAGCCACAGGGATGGGTATAATGAAAAACTGTTTTTT
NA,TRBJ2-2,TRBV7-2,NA,CASSLKRTGELFF,TGTGCCAGCAGCTTAAAACGCACCGGGGAGCTGTTTTTT
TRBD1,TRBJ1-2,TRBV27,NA,CASSRDSNYGYTF,TGTGCCAGCAGTCGGGACAGTAACTATGGCTACACCTTC
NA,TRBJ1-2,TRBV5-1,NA,CASSVRDDGYTF,TGCGCCAGCAGCGTCAGGGACGATGGCTACACCTTC
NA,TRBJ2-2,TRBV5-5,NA,CASSLSHSNTGELFF,TGTGCCAGCAGCTTATCCCACTCGAACACCGGGGAGCTGTTTTTT
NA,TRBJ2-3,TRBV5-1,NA,CASNPWGTDTQYF,TGCGCCAGCAACCCCTGGGGCACAGATACGCAGTATTTT
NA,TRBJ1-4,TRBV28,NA,CASSGGVGNEKLFF,TGTGCCAGCAGCGGCGGCGTAGGAAATGAAAAACTGTTTTTT
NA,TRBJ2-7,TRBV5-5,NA,CASSESTSYEQYF,TGTGCCAGCAGCGAAAGTACGTCCTACGAGCAGTACTTC
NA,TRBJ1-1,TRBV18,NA,CASSTRTVLNTEAFF,TGTGCCAGCTCAACACGGACAGTCCTGAACACTGAAGCTTTCTTT
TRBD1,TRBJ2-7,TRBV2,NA,CASSEARQGYEQYF,TGTGCCAGCAGTGAAGCGAGACAGGGTTACGAGCAGTACTTC
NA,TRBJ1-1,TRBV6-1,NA,CASSEDRNTEAFF,TGTGCCAGCAGTGAGGACAGGAACACTGAAGCTTTCTTT
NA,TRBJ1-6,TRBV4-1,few,CASSQDSGRVINSPLHF,TGCGCCAGCAGCCAAGATTCCGGCAGGGTGATCAATTCACCCCTCCACTTT
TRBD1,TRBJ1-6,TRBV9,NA,CASSGQGDNSPLHF,TGTGCCAGCAGTGGACAGGGGGATAATTCACCCCTCCACTTT
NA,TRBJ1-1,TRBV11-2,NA,CASSLGMPGNEAFF,TGTGCCAGCAGCTTAGGTATGCCAGGTAATGAAGCTTTCTTT
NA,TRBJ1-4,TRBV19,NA,CASKTHSSNEKLFF,TGTGCCAGTAAGACCCATTCCTCTAATGAAAAACTGTTTTTT
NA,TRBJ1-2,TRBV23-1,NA,CASNPVGNRCGYGYTF,TGCGCCAGCAACCCGGTAGGGAACAGGTGTGGCTATGGCTACACCTTC
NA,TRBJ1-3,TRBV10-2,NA,CASSEGSGNTIYF,TGCGCCAGCAGTGAAGGCTCTGGAAACACCATATATTTT
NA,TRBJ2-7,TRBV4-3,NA,CASSQVGAKSYEQYF,TGCGCCAGCAGCCAAGTGGGGGCAAAGTCCTACGAGCAGTACTTC
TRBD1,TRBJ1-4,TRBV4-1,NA,CASSLPGTVGLFF,TGCGCCAGCAGCCTTCCCGGGACAGTCGGACTGTTTTTT
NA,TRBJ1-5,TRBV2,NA,CASSEGGLRDDQPQHF,TGTGCCAGCAGTGAAGGGGGGTTAAGGGACGATCAGCCCCAGCATTTT
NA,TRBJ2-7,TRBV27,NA,CASSQGATLEQYF,TGTGCCAGCAGCCAAGGGGCAACCCTCGAGCAGTACTTC
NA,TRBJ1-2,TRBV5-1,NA,CASSLVGGSDGYTF,TGCGCCAGCAGCTTGGTCGGGGGATCCGATGGCTACACCTTC
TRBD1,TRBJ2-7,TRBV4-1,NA,CASSTGTGYEQYF,TGCGCCAGCAGCACTGGGACAGGCTACGAGCAGTACTTC
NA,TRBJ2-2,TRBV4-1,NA,CASSQPLGPGRGELFF,TGCGCCAGCAGCCAACCACTGGGGCCCGGACGAGGGGAGCTGTTTTTT
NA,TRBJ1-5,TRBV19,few,CASSIGFAQPQHF,TGTGCCAGTAGTATAGGTTTTGCTCAGCCCCAGCATTTT
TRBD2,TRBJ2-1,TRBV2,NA,CASSGLAGVEQFF,TGTGCCAGCAGTGGGCTAGCGGGAGTTGAGCAGTTCTTC
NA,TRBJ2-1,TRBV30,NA,CAWSTAVRAYSEQFF,TGTGCCTGGAGTACGGCAGTACGGGCCTACTCCGAGCAGTTCTTC
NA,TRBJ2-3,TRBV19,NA,CASGLRDRGTDTQYF,TGTGCCAGTGGTCTCCGGGACCGAGGCACAGATACGCAGTATTTT
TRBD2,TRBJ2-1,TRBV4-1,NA,CASSQEPGTRSFF,TGCGCCAGCAGCCAAGAGCCCGGGACTAGGTCGTTCTTC
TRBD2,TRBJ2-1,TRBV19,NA,CASSNSGGAHNEQFF,TGTGCCAGTAGTAATAGCGGGGGGGCCCACAATGAGCAGTTCTTC
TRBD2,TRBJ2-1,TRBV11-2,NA,CASSPRLAGVEQFF,TGTGCCAGCAGCCCGAGACTAGCGGGGGTTGAGCAGTTCTTC
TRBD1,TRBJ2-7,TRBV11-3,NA,CASRDTGTGSFYEQYF,TGTGCCAGCAGGGATACCGGGACAGGGTCTTTCTACGAGCAGTACTTC
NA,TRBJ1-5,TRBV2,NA,CASSVGRASNQPQHF,TGTGCCAGCAGCGTCGGAAGGGCTAGCAATCAGCCCCAGCATTTT
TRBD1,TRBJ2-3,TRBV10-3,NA,CAISESQGADTQYF,TGTGCCATCAGTGAGTCTCAGGGGGCAGATACGCAGTATTTT
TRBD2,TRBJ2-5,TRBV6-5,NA,CASSREAGTQYF,TGTGCCAGCAGTCGGGAGGCAGGGACCCAGTACTTC
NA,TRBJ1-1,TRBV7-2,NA,CASSLGATTEAFF,TGTGCCAGCAGCTTAGGGGCGACGACTGAAGCTTTCTTT